The TCR beta chain described here comes from a study of cytomegalovirus exposure and HLA in healthy donors. Use of 60 Vbeta and 13 Jbeta primers characterized the PCR. Assay used: immunoSEQ multiplex PCR; TCRdb lists only in-frame clones, some missing. Among some 150,000 clones listed, roughly 79% were seen once. Sequenced sample: PBMCs. The receptor's source is a male donor in good health and CMV-seronegative.

CDR3 nucleotides: TGTGCCAGCAGTCCCCGACAGAGCTCCTACGAGCAGTACTTC. This translates into CASSPRQSSYEQYF. The J gene is TRBJ2-5, the V gene TRBV2, with TRBD1 as a possible D gene (5 bases). The J call may be faulty, since TRBJ2-7 better matches the DNA end. The CDR3 consists of 14 residues. The V gene's germline CDR1 is SNHLY and CDR2 FYNNEI.